Listed below are T cell receptor beta chains from one sample, sequenced in a study of cytomegalovirus exposure and HLA in healthy donors. The data were produced by immunoSEQ multiplex PCR, yet TCRdb's version contains in-frame clones alone and is incomplete. The sample has 140,000 to 150,000 clones; 75% to 80% are singletons. Sample: PBMCs. Receptors originate from a middle-aged man in good health and CMV-seropositive. Both conserved end residues are part of each CDR3. D genes are given only for firm matches.

TRBJ1-6 - TRBV30 TGTGCCTGGAGTGCCGGACAGTACCGTAGTTCACCCCTCCACTTT CAWSAGQYRSSPLHF
TRBJ2-1 TRBD2 TRBV7-8 TGTGCCAGCAGCTTAGGCGTAGCGGGAGTCAATGAGCAGTTCTTC CASSLGVAGVNEQFF
TRBJ2-3 TRBD1 TRBV10-1 TGCGCCAGCAGTCGGGACAGGGGGCCCACAGATACGCAGTATTTT CASSRDRGPTDTQYF
TRBJ2-7 - TRBV6-1 TGTGCCAGCAGTGACAGGACCTACGAGCAGTACTTC CASSDRTYEQYF
TRBJ1-5 TRBD1 TRBV30 TGTGCCTGGAGTGTACGCGGACAGGGACTAAAAAACCAGCCCCAGCATTTT CAWSVRGQGLKNQPQHF
TRBJ2-1 TRBD2 TRBV7-2 TGTGCCAGCAGCTTACAAGCGGGAGTTGGTAATGAGCAGTTCTTC CASSLQAGVGNEQFF
TRBJ1-5 - TRBV10-3 TGTGCCATCAGTGCGGAGGGAGCGGCTCAGCCCCAGCATTTT CAISAEGAAQPQHF
TRBJ2-7 TRBD2 TRBV28 TGTGCCAGCAGTTTAAGAGGGACTAGCATCCACGAGCAGTACTTC CASSLRGTSIHEQYF
TRBJ1-2 TRBD1 TRBV29-1 TGCAGCGCGCCCTCCGACAGGGGCAACTATGGCTACACCTTC CSAPSDRGNYGYTF
TRBJ2-5 TRBD1 TRBV18 TGTGCCAGCTCACCATCCAGACAGGGTGAGACCCAGTACTTC CASSPSRQGETQYF
TRBJ2-2 TRBD1 TRBV5-6 TGTGCCAGCAGCATAGGGGACAGGGTCAACACCGGGGAGCTGTTTTTT CASSIGDRVNTGELFF